The T cell receptor beta chain under discussion was sequenced for a study of CD8 T cells in Susac syndrome. The CDR3 loop spans 16 amino acids. With 2 bases removed from V and 2 bases from J, the gap between germline ends came to 16 bases. Per germline, CDR1 SGHVS and CDR2 FNYEAQ. Roughly 0.45 to 1 ug RNA was reverse transcribed with random hexamers. The authors amplified TCR beta CDR3 across 54 Vbeta and 13 Jbeta using immunoSEQ multiplex PCR. MiXCR, run by TCRdb on the immunoSEQ multiplex PCR reads, gives a single entry per CDR3 protein. Among under 200,000 distinct CDR3 sequences listed, around 94% were seen once.

The genes are TRBV7-6 and TRBJ2-7; no clear D. The sequence came from a human donor in good health. The specimen was CD4+ T cells from PBMCs. The CDR3 DNA reads TGTGCCAGCAGCTTACGGGCCAGTCTTGGCGCCTACGAGCAGTACTTC. It is translated as CASSLRASLGAYEQYF.